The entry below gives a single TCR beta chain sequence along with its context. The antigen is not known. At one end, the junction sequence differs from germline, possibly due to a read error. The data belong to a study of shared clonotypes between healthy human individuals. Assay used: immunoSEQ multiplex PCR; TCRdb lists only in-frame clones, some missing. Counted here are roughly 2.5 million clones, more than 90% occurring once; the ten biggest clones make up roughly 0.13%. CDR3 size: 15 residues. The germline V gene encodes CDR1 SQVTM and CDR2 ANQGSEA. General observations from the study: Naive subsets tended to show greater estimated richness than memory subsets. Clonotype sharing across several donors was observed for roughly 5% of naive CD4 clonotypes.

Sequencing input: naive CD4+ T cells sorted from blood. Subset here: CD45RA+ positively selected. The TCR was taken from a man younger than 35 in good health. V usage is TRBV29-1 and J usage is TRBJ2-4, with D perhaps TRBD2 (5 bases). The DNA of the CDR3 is TGCAGCGCTGAAAAGCGGCTGTCGGGTGAAAACATTCAGTACTTC. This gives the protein CSAEKRLSGENIQYF.